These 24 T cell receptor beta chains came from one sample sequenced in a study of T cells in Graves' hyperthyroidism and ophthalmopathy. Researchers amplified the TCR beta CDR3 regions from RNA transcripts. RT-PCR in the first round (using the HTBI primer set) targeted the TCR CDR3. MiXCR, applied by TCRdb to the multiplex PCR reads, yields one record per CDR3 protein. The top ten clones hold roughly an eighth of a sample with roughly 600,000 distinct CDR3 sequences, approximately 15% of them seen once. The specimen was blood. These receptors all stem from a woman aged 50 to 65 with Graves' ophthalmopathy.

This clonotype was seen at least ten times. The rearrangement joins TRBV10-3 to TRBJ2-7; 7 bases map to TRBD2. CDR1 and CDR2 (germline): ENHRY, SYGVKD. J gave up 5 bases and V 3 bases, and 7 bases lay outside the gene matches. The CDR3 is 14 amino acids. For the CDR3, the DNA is TGTGCCATCAGTGATATGGGAGGGGTCCACGAGCAGTACTTC. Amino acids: CAISDMGGVHEQYF.

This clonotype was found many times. The CDR3 bases are TGCAGTGCTAGCCGACTAGCGGGAGATACGCAGTATTTT. This translates into CSASRLAGDTQYF. The chain joins TRBV20-1 to TRBJ2-3; 10 bases are shared with TRBD2. Germline CDR1 reads DFQATT; CDR2 reads SNEGSKA (reference sequence). The V gene end was trimmed by 3 bases and the J gene end by 5 bases; junction bases not matched to a gene: 2. The CDR3 is 13 residues long.

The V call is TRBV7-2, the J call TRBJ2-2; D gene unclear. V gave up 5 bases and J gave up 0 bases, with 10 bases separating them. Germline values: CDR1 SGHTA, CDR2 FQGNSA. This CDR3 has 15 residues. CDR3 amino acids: CASSAVLANTGELFF. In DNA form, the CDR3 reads TGTGCCAGCAGCGCCGTATTAGCGAACACCGGGGAGCTGTTTTTT.

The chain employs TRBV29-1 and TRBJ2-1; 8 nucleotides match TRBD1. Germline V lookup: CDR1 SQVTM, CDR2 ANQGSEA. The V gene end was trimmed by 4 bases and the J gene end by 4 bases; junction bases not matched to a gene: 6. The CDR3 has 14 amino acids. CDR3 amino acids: CSVALRQGYNEQFF. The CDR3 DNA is TGCAGCGTTGCACTACGACAGGGGTACAATGAGCAGTTCTTC.

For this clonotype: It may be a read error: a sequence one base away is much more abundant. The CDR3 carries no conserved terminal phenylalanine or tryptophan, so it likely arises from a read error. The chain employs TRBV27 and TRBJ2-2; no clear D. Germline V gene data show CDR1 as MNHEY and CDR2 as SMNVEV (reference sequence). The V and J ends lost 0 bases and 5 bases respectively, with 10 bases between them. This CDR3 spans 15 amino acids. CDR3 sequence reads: CASSLSRGWTGELFY. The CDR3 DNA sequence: TGTGCCAGCAGTTTATCGCGAGGATGGACCGGGGAGCTGTTTTAT.

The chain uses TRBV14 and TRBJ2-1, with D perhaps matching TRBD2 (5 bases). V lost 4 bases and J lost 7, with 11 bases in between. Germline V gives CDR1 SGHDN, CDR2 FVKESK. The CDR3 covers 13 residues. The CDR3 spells CASSPGLLNEQFF. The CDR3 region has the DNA TGTGCCAGCAGCCCAGGACTGTTGAATGAGCAGTTCTTC.

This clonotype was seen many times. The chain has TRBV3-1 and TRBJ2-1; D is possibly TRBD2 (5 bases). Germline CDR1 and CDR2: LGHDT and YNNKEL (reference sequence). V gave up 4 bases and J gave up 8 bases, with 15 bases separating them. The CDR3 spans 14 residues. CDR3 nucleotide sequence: TGTGCCAGCAGCCCGTTGGGAGCCAGCGATGAGCAGTTCTTC. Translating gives CASSPLGASDEQFF.

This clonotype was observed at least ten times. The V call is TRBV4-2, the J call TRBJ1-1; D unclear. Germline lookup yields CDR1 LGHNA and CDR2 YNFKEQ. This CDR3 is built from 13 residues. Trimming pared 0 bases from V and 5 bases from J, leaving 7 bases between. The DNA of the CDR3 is TGTGCCAGCAGCCAAGATGTGTGGACTGAAGCTTTCTTT. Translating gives CASSQDVWTEAFF.

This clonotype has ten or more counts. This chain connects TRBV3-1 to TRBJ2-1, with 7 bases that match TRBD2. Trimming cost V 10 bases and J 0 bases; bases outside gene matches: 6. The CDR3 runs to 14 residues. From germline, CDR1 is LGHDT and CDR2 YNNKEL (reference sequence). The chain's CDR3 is CATSSSGSYNEQFF. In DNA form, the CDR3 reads TGTGCCACGAGCTCTAGCGGCTCCTACAATGAGCAGTTCTTC.

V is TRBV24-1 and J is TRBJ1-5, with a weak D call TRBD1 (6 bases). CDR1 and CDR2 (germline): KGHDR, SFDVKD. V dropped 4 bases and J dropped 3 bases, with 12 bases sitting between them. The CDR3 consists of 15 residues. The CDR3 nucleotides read TGTGCCACCAGTGACCCAGGGGAGAACAATCAGCCCCAGCATTTT. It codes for CATSDPGENNQPQHF.

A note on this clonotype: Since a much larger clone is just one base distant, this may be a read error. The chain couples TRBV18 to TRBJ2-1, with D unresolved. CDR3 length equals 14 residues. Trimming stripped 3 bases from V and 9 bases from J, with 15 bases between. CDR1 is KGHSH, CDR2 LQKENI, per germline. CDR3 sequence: CASSPASQMGEQFF. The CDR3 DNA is TGTGCCAGCTCACCCGCCAGTCAGATGGGTGAGCAGTTCTTC. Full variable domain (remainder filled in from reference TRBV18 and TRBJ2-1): NAGVMQNPRHLVRRRGQEARLRCSPMKGHSHVYWYRQLPEEGLKFMVYLQKENIIDESGMPKERFSAEFPKEGPSILRIQQVVRGDSAAYFCASSPASQMGEQFFGPGTRLTVL.

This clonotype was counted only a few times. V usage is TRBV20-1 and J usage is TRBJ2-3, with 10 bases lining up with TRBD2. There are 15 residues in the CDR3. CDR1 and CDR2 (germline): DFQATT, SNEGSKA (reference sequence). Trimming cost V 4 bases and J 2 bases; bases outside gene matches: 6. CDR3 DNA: TGCAGTGCTATTCTAGCGGGAGCGGTCACAGATACGCAGTATTTT. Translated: CSAILAGAVTDTQYF.

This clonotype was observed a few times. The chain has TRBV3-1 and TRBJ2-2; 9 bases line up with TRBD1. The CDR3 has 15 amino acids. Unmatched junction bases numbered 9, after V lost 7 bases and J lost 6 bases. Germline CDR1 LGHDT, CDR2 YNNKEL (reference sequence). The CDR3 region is CASKTGQGKAGELFF. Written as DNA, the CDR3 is TGTGCCAGCAAAACGGGACAGGGAAAAGCCGGGGAGCTGTTTTTT.

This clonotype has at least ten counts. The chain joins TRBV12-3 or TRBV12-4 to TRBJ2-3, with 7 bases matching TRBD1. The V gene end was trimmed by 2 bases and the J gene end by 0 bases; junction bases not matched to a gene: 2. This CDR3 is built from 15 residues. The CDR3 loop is CASSLLTGSTDTQYF. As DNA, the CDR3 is TGTGCCAGCAGTTTACTGACAGGGAGCACAGATACGCAGTATTTT.

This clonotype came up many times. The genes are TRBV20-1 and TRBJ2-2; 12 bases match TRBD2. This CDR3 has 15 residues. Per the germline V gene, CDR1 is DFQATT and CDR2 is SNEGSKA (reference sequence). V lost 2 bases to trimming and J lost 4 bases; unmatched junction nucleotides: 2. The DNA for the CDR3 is TGCAGTGCTAGACCGGGACTAGCGGGCACCGGGGAGCTGTTTTTT. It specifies CSARPGLAGTGELFF.

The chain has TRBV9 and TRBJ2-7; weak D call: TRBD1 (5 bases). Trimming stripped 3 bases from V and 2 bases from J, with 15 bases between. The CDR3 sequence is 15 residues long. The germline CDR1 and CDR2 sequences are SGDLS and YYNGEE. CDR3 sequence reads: CASSAQQETTYEQYF. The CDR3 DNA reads TGTGCCAGCAGCGCCCAACAGGAAACCACCTACGAGCAGTACTTC.

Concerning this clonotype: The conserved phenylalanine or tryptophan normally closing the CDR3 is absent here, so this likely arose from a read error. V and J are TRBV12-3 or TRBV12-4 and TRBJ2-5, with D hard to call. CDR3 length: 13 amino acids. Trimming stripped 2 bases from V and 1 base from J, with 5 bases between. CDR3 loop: CASSLRSQETQYV. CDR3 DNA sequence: TGTGCCAGCAGTTTACGGAGCCAAGAGACCCAGTACGTC.

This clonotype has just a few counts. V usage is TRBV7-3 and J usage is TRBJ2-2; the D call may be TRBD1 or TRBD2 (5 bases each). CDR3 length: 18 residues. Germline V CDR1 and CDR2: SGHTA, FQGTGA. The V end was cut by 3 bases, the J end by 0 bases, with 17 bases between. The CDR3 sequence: CASSLRGRHHANTGELFF. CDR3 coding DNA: TGTGCCAGCAGCTTGAGGGGTAGACACCACGCGAACACCGGGGAGCTGTTTTTT.

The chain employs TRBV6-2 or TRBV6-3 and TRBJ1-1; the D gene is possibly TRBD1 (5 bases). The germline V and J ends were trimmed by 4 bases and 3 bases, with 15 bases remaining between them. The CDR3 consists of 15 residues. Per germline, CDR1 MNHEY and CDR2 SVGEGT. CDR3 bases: TGTGCCAGCAGTTCGGTCCCCGGGGGATACACTGAAGCTTTCTTT. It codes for CASSSVPGGYTEAFF.

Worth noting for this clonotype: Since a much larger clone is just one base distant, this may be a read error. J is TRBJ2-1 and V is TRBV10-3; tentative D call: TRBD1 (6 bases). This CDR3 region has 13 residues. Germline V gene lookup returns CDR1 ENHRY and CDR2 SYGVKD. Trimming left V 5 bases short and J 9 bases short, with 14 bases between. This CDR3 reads CAISSTRGSEQFF. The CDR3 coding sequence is TGTGCCATCAGTTCCACCAGGGGAAGTGAGCAGTTCTTC.

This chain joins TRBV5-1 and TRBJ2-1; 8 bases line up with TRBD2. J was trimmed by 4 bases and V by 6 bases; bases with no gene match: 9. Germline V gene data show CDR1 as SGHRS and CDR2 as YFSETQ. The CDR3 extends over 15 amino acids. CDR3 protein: CASTDPGRGYNEQFF. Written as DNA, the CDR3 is TGCGCCAGCACCGATCCCGGGAGGGGGTACAATGAGCAGTTCTTC. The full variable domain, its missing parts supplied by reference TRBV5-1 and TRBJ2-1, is KAGVTQTPRYLIKTRGQQVTLSCSPISGHRSVSWYQQTPGQGLQFLFEYFSETQRNKGNFPGRFSGRQFSNSRSEMNVSTLELGDSALYLCASTDPGRGYNEQFFGPGTRLTVL.

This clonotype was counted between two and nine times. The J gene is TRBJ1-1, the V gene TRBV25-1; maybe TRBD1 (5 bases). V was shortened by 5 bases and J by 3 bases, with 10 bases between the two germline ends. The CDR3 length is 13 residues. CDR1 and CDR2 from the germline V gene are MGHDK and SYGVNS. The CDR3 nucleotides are TGTGCCAGCAGTATTGCAGGGTACACTGAAGCTTTCTTT. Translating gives CASSIAGYTEAFF.

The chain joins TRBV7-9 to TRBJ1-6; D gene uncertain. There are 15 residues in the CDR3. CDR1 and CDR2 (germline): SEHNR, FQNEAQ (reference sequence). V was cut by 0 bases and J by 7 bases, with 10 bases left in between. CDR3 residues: CASSLAGGHNSPLHF. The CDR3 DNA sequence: TGTGCCAGCAGCTTAGCGGGTGGTCACAATTCACCCCTCCACTTT. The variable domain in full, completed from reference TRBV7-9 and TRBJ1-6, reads DTGVSQNPRHKITKRGQNVTFRCDPISEHNRLYWYRQTLGQGPEFLTYFQNEAQLEKSRLLSDRFSAERPKGSFSTLEIQRTEQGDSAMYLCASSLAGGHNSPLHFGNGTRLTVT.

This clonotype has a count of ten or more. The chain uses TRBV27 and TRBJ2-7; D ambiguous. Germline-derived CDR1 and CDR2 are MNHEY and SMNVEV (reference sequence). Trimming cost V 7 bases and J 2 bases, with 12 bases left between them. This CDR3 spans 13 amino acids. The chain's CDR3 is CASTAPNTYEQYF. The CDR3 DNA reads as TGTGCCAGCACAGCGCCAAATACCTACGAGCAGTACTTC.